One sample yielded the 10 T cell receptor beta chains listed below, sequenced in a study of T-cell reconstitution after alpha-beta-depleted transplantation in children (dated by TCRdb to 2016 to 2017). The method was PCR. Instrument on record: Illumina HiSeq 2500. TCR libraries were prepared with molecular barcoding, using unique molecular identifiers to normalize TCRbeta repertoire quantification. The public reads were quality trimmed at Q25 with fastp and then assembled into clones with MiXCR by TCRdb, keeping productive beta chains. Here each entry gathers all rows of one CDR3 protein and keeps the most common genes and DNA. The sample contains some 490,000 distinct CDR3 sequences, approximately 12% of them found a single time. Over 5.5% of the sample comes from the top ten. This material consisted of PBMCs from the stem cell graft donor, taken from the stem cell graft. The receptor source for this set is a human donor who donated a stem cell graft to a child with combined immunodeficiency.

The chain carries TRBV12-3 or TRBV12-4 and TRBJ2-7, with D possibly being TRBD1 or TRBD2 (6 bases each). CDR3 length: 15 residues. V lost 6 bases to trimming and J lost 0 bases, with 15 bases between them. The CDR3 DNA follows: TGTGCCAGCAGCCCGTTGCGGGGACACTCCTACGAGCAGTACTTC. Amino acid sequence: CASSPLRGHSYEQYF.

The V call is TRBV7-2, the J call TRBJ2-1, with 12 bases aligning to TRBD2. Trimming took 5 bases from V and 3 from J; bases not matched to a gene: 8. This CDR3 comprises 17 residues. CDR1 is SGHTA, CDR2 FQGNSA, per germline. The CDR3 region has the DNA TGTGCCAGCAGCCCTGATTGGACTAGCGGGGTCTACAATGAGCAGTTCTTC. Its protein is CASSPDWTSGVYNEQFF.

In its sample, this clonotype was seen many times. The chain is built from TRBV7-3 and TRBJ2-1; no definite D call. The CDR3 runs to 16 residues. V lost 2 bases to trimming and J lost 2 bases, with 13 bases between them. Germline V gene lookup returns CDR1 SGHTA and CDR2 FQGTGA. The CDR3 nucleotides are TGTGCCAGCAGCTTATATTTGGACCCCCCCTACAATGAGCAGTTCTTC. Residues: CASSLYLDPPYNEQFF.

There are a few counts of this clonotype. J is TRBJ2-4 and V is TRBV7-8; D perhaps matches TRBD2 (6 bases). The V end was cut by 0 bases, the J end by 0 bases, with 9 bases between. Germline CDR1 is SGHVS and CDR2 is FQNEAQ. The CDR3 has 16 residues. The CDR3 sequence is CASSLALGGAKNIQYF. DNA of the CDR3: TGTGCCAGCAGCTTAGCGTTGGGAGGAGCCAAAAACATTCAGTACTTC.

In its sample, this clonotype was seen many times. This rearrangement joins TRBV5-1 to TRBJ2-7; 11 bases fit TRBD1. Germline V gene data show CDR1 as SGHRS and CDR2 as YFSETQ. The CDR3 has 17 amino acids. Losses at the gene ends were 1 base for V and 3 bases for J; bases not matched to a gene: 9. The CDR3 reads CASSLRLPGQGDYEQYF. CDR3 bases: TGCGCCAGCAGCTTGAGGTTACCGGGACAGGGGGACTACGAGCAGTACTTC.

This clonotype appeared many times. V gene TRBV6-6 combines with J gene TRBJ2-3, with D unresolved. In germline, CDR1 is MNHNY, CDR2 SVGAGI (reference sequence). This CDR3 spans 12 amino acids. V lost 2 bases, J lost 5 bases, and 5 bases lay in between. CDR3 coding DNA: TGTGCCAGCAGTTACCCGTTAGATACGCAGTATTTT. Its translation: CASSYPLDTQYF.

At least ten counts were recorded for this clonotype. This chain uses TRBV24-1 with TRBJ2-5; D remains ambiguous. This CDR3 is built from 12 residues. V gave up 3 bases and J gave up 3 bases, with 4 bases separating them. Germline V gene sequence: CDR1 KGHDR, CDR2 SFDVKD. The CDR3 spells CATSDTEETQYF. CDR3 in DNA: TGTGCCACCAGTGATACTGAAGAGACCCAGTACTTC.

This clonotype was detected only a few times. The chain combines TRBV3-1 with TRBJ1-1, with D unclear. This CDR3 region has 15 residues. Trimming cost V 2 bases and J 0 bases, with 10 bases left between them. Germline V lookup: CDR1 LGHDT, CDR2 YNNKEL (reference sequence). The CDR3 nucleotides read TGTGCCAGCAGCCAAATGTGGGGAATGAACACTGAAGCTTTCTTT. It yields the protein CASSQMWGMNTEAFF.

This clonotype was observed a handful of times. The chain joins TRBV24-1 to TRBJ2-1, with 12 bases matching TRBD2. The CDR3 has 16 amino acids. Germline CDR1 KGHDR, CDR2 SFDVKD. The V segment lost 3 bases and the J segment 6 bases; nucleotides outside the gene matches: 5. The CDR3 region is CATSDPGLAGRNEQFF. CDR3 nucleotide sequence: TGTGCCACCAGTGATCCCGGACTAGCGGGACGCAATGAGCAGTTCTTC.

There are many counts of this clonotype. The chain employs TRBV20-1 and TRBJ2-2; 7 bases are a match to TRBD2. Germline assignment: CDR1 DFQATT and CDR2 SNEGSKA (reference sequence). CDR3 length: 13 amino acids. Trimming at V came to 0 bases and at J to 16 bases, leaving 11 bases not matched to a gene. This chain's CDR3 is CSAREALLAVPFF. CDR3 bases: TGCAGTGCTAGAGAGGCCCTCCTAGCGGTCCCGTTTTTT.